The 23 T cell receptor beta chains below come from one sample, sequenced in a study of cytomegalovirus exposure and HLA in healthy donors. Primers for the PCR totalled 60 Vbeta and 13 Jbeta. Profiling relied on immunoSEQ multiplex PCR, and the TCRdb table lists in-frame clones only, not all of them. This table has about 150,000 clones, under 70% appearing once. What was sequenced was PBMCs. The source is a woman in her twenties or thirties in good health and CMV-seropositive.

The chain carries TRBV2 and TRBJ2-7; TRBD2 matches 10 bases. Germline CDR1 is SNHLY and CDR2 is FYNNEI. V trimming: 2 bases; J trimming: 0 bases; junction bases outside the gene matches: 13. This CDR3 has 19 residues. CDR3 amino acids: CASSEWLSGGYSSSYEQYF. The CDR3 coding sequence is TGTGCCAGCAGTGAATGGCTTAGCGGGGGGTACTCCAGCTCCTACGAGCAGTACTTC.

This clone has only one observation. The chain recombines TRBV7-2 with TRBJ1-5; 8 nucleotides line up with TRBD1. The J segment lost 4 bases and the V segment lost 4 bases, leaving 9 bases of the junction unmatched. CDR3 length: 16 amino acids. Germline V gives CDR1 SGHTA, CDR2 FQGNSA. CDR3 coding DNA: TGTGCCAGCAGCTCCCGGGACAGGCTGAGTAATCAGCCCCAGCATTTT. Its translation: CASSSRDRLSNQPQHF.

The rearrangement links TRBV6-1 to TRBJ1-2, with 12 bases fitting TRBD1. Per germline, CDR1 MNHNS and CDR2 SASEGT. CDR3 length: 16 residues. Trimming cost V 2 bases and J 4 bases; bases outside gene matches: 5. The chain's CDR3 is CASSERDRGLVYGYTF. The CDR3 DNA reads as TGTGCCAGCAGTGAACGGGACAGGGGGCTCGTCTATGGCTACACCTTC.

CDR3 nucleotides: TGTGCCAGCAGCTTGGTCGAGGTCAGGGTGAATTCACCCCTCCACTTT. This codes for CASSLVEVRVNSPLHF. V is TRBV5-6 and J is TRBJ1-6; possible D gene TRBD1, 5 bases. Between the trimmed V and J ends, which lost 0 bases and 7 bases, there was a span of 14 bases. The CDR3 loop spans 16 amino acids. CDR1 and CDR2 (germline): SGHDT, YYEEEE.

V and J are TRBV7-9 and TRBJ2-1; a possible D gene is TRBD1 (6 bases). The CDR3 spans 14 residues. Between the trimmed V and J ends, which lost 6 bases and 7 bases, there was a span of 16 bases. Germline CDR1 and CDR2: SEHNR and FQNEAQ (reference sequence). The CDR3 region has the DNA TGTGCCAGCAGTCTCGGGACACCGTTTAATGAGCAGTTCTTC. This sequence encodes CASSLGTPFNEQFF.

This sequence joins TRBV5-1 and TRBJ1-3; no firm D call. Germline V gives CDR1 SGHRS, CDR2 YFSETQ. The CDR3 has 13 residues. V was pared by 4 bases and J by 7 bases, with 12 bases between. The DNA for the CDR3 is TGCGCCAGCAGCACCGGAGGGAGCAACACCATATATTTT. This sequence encodes CASSTGGSNTIYF.

The gene calls are TRBV5-6 and TRBJ2-3; TRBD2 aligns across 10 bases. The CDR3 is made up of 16 amino acids. Per the germline V gene, CDR1 is SGHDT and CDR2 is YYEEEE. V shed 2 bases, J shed 4 bases, and the junction held 7 bases outside the gene matches. The CDR3 protein is CASSFFESGRADTQYF. In DNA, the CDR3 is TGTGCCAGCAGCTTTTTCGAGAGCGGGAGGGCAGATACGCAGTATTTT.

The V and J genes are TRBV4-2 and TRBJ1-4; perhaps TRBD1 as D (6 bases). There are 18 residues in the CDR3. Germline V CDR1 and CDR2: LGHNA, YNFKEQ. The ends were cut back, 0 bases at V and 0 bases at J, with 14 bases in the middle. The CDR3, as DNA: TGTGCCAGCAGCCAAGAGGGTCACAGGGATACAACTAATGAAAAACTGTTTTTT. It yields the protein CASSQEGHRDTTNEKLFF.

This clone was observed a handful of times. The V call is TRBV7-7, the J call TRBJ2-5; 7 bases line up with TRBD1. V lost 1 base and J lost 1; bases outside the gene matches: 3. The CDR3 totals 15 residues. Germline V lookup: CDR1 SSHAT, CDR2 FNYEAQ (reference sequence). The CDR3 sequence: CASSLGRQGQETQYF. CDR3 DNA sequence: TGTGCCAGCAGCTTAGGTCGACAGGGCCAAGAGACCCAGTACTTC.

CDR3 coding DNA: TGTGCCATCAGTGAGGGAGGACAGCCGACCTACGAGCAGTACTTC. Residues: CAISEGGQPTYEQYF. The rearrangement links TRBV10-3 to TRBJ2-7; possibly TRBD1 for D (6 bases). The V end was cut by 2 bases, the J end by 2 bases, with 13 bases between. Per germline, CDR1 ENHRY and CDR2 SYGVKD. This CDR3 spans 15 amino acids.

V is TRBV7-9 and J is TRBJ1-1; perhaps TRBD1 as D (6 bases). V lost 2 bases and J lost 2, with 9 bases in between. This CDR3 comprises 14 residues. Germline V gives CDR1 SEHNR, CDR2 FQNEAQ (reference sequence). In DNA, the CDR3 is TGTGCCAGCAGCTTATTACAGGGCAACACTGAAGCTTTCTTT. This encodes CASSLLQGNTEAFF.

This chain links TRBV30 with TRBJ1-5; 10 bases agree with TRBD1. Germline V gene sequence: CDR1 GTSNPN, CDR2 SVGIG (reference sequence). The CDR3 spans 13 residues. Trimming removed 5 bases from V and 4 bases from J; junction bases left unmatched: 2. The CDR3 coding sequence is TGTGCCTGGGCGGGACAGGGGAATCAGCCCCAGCATTTT. Protein sequence: CAWAGQGNQPQHF.

The chain's CDR3 is CASSLDPLTDTQYF. CDR3 DNA sequence: TGCGCCAGCAGCTTGGATCCTCTCACAGATACGCAGTATTTT. The rearrangement links TRBV5-1 to TRBJ2-3; no clear D gene. V was trimmed by 0 bases and J by 2 bases, leaving 7 bases between them. This CDR3 has 14 amino acids. Per germline, CDR1 SGHRS and CDR2 YFSETQ.

This clone has only one observation. The genes are TRBV5-1 and TRBJ2-1; maybe TRBD2 (6 bases). Germline CDR1 and CDR2: SGHRS and YFSETQ. Trimming removed 0 bases from V and 3 bases from J, with 10 bases in between. This CDR3 is built from 15 residues. CDR3 nucleotides: TGCGCCAGCAGCTTGGGCGGGGACTTCTACAATGAGCAGTTCTTC. This codes for CASSLGGDFYNEQFF.

The V gene is TRBV15, the J gene TRBJ1-5; D not resolved. V lost 5 bases, J lost 4 bases, and 12 bases lay in between. The germline V gene encodes CDR1 LNHNV and CDR2 YYDKDF (reference sequence). This CDR3 is 14 amino acids long. The CDR3 DNA reads TGTGCCACCAGCGGCCATTACGAAAATCAGCCCCAGCATTTT. Residues: CATSGHYENQPQHF.

The chain links TRBV6-6 to TRBJ2-5; 11 positions agree with TRBD2. This CDR3 has 15 amino acids. Germline V gene sequence: CDR1 MNHNY, CDR2 SVGAGI (reference sequence). Unmatched junction bases numbered 3, after V lost 5 bases and J lost 1 base. CDR3 DNA: TGTGCCAGCAGTGGGACTAGCGGCGCCCAAGAGACCCAGTACTTC. Its translation is CASSGTSGAQETQYF.

The chain uses TRBV4-2 and TRBJ1-4; D perhaps matches TRBD1 (5 bases). The CDR3 contains 16 residues. Germline V gene data show CDR1 as LGHNA and CDR2 as YNFKEQ. Trimming removed 4 bases at V and 6 bases at J, with 18 bases between. The CDR3 loop is CASSPFSYGDYEKLFF. CDR3 sequence (DNA): TGTGCCAGCAGCCCCTTCTCGTACGGGGACTATGAAAAACTGTTTTTT.

J is TRBJ2-5 and V is TRBV5-6; 8 bases match TRBD1. The CDR3 contains 13 residues. CDR1 is SGHDT, CDR2 YYEEEE, per germline. The junction had 3 bases not matched to a gene; V was cut back by 3 bases and J by 5 bases. CDR3 protein: CASSYRGSETQYF. The CDR3 DNA reads TGTGCCAGCAGCTACAGGGGGAGCGAGACCCAGTACTTC. Full variable domain (rest looked up from reference TRBV5-6 and TRBJ2-5): DAGVTQSPTHLIKTRGQQVTLRCSPKSGHDTVSWYQQALGQGPQFIFQYYEEEERQRGNFPDRFSGHQFPNYSSELNVNALLLGDSALYLCASSYRGSETQYFGPGTRLLVL.

This sequence joins TRBV6-6 and TRBJ2-3, with D perhaps matching TRBD1 (6 bases). The germline V and J ends were trimmed by 5 bases and 4 bases, with 16 bases remaining between them. Germline CDR1 MNHNY, CDR2 SVGAGI (reference sequence). The CDR3 length is 15 residues. The CDR3 region has the DNA TGTGCCAGCAGTAAAGGGGGTCCCCGCCCAGATACGCAGTATTTT. The encoded protein is CASSKGGPRPDTQYF.

The gene calls are TRBV27 and TRBJ1-5; weak D call: TRBD1 (5 bases). Trimming shortened V by 3 bases and J by 1 base, and 7 bases separated the two germline ends. CDR3 size: 14 residues. Germline V CDR1 and CDR2: MNHEY, SMNVEV (reference sequence). The CDR3 loop reads CASSFTGSNQPQHF. The CDR3 coding sequence is TGTGCCAGCAGTTTTACAGGAAGCAATCAGCCCCAGCATTTT.

The CDR3 reads CASSLPRAKPQHF. The CDR3 DNA follows: TGTGCCAGCAGTTTGCCCAGGGCTAAGCCCCAGCATTTT. V gene TRBV27 combines with J gene TRBJ1-5; a possible D gene is TRBD1 (5 bases). The CDR3 sequence is 13 residues long. The germline gives CDR1 MNHEY, CDR2 SMNVEV (reference sequence). Deletions cut 3 bases from V and 8 bases from J, with 11 bases between.

The chain joins TRBV5-1 to TRBJ1-5; D is possibly TRBD1 (6 bases). The V end was cut by 0 bases, the J end by 6 bases, with 7 bases between. Per germline, CDR1 SGHRS and CDR2 YFSETQ. This CDR3 has 13 amino acids. DNA of the CDR3: TGCGCCAGCAGCTTGGAAGGGGGTCAGCCCCAGCATTTT. It encodes CASSLEGGQPQHF.

This chain uses TRBV7-9 with TRBJ1-4, with D unresolved. The CDR3 sequence is 15 residues long. Germline CDR1 SEHNR, CDR2 FQNEAQ (reference sequence). V was clipped by 3 bases and J by 5 bases, with 13 bases between them. The CDR3 reads CASSFVGARNEKLFF. Here the CDR3 DNA reads TGTGCCAGCAGCTTCGTGGGCGCACGGAATGAAAAACTGTTTTTT. Looking up the rest from reference TRBV7-9 and TRBJ1-4 gives the full variable domain: DTGVSQNPRHKITKRGQNVTFRCDPISEHNRLYWYRQTLGQGPEFLTYFQNEAQLEKSRLLSDRFSAERPKGSFSTLEIQRTEQGDSAMYLCASSFVGARNEKLFFGSGTQLSVL.